This entry concerns a single TCR beta chain. This sample is drawn from a study of sequential checkpoint blockade in melanoma. Profiled with immunoSEQ multiplex PCR; TCRdb holds only in-frame clones, not every one. The profile shows fewer than 45,000 clones, roughly 90% of them singletons. The treatment was: randomized to nivolumab then ipilimumab (arm A) or the reverse (arm B). V lost 2 bases to trimming and J lost 2 bases, with 9 bases between them. Germline CDR1 is SEHNR and CDR2 is FQNEAQ (reference sequence). This CDR3 is 14 amino acids long. The sample consisted of CD8+ T cells sorted from blood (inferred from file names), taken from a patient given nivolumab and ipilimumab in sequence. The chain couples TRBV7-9 to TRBJ1-2; possible D gene TRBD1, 5 bases. The TCR comes from a human donor with melanoma. The CDR3 reads CASSLSAGNYGYTF. The CDR3 nucleotides are TGTGCCAGCAGCTTAAGTGCAGGGAACTATGGCTACACCTTC.